Listed here are 11 T cell receptor beta chains from one sample, sequenced in a study of blood T cell repertoires in COVID-19. Data came from immunoSEQ multiplex PCR; TCRdb stores just in-frame clones and leaves some out. Counted here are about 80,000 clones, roughly 85% occurring once; the ten biggest clones make up about a third. Input material: peripheral blood. The receptors come from a woman aged 70-85 years with acute or convalescent COVID-19.

As concerns this clone: This same CDR3 is encoded by further DNA sequences in the sample. The chain is built from TRBV9 and TRBJ1-6; no definite D call. Per germline, CDR1 SGDLS and CDR2 YYNGEE. CDR3 size: 15 residues. V was trimmed by 5 bases and J by 8 bases, leaving 17 bases between them. The CDR3 nucleotides are TGTGCCAGCAGTCACCGCGGCGTACCTGATTCACCCCTCCACTTT. It is translated as CASSHRGVPDSPLHF.

The J gene is TRBJ2-7, the V gene TRBV6-5; 9 nucleotides agree with TRBD1. V lost 8 bases and J lost 5; bases outside the gene matches: 10. The CDR3 covers 14 residues. The germline CDR1 and CDR2 sequences are MNHEY and SVGAGI. The CDR3 DNA reads as TGTGCCAGCGCATCGACCGGGACAGGGCACGAGCAGTACTTC. It specifies CASASTGTGHEQYF.

The chain employs TRBV12-5 and TRBJ1-3; D unresolved. Germline assignment: CDR1 LGHNT and CDR2 FRNRAP. The V gene lost 3 bases and the J gene lost 5 bases, with 20 bases spanning the gap. The CDR3 has 17 residues. The CDR3 loop is CASGLSPTSRFRNTIYF. In nucleotides, the CDR3 is TGTGCTAGTGGTTTATCACCCACCTCACGGTTTAGAAACACCATATATTTT.

This chain uses TRBV10-2 with TRBJ2-1, with D tentatively TRBD1 (7 bases). CDR3 size: 14 residues. CDR1 and CDR2 (germline): WSHSY, SAAADI. Between the trimmed V and J ends, which lost 5 bases and 6 bases, there was a span of 14 bases. The CDR3 reads CASSPQGGINEQFF. CDR3 nucleotides: TGCGCCAGCAGTCCCCAGGGGGGTATCAATGAGCAGTTCTTC.

This chain joins TRBV9 and TRBJ2-1; the D gene is possibly TRBD2 (5 bases). The germline V gene has CDR1 SGDLS and CDR2 YYNGEE. This CDR3 is 16 amino acids long. Trimming shortened V by 4 bases and J by 5 bases, and 19 bases separated the two germline ends. The CDR3 coding sequence is TGTGCCAGCAGCCTCTCGGCGGGCGGGTTCAACAATGAGCAGTTCTTC. Encoded protein: CASSLSAGGFNNEQFF.

The chain recombines TRBV30 with TRBJ1-2; the match to TRBD1 covers 9 bases. Germline V gene data show CDR1 as GTSNPN and CDR2 as SVGIG (reference sequence). This CDR3 is built from 14 residues. J lost 6 bases, V lost 3 bases, and 8 bases had no gene match. This CDR3 reads CAWSNSRDRDGYTF. CDR3 DNA: TGTGCCTGGAGCAATTCCCGGGACAGGGATGGCTACACCTTC. Using reference TRBV30 and TRBJ1-2 for the parts outside the CDR3, the full variable domain is SQTIHQWPATLVQPVGSPLSLECTVEGTSNPNLYWYRQAAGRGLQLLFYSVGIGQISSEVPQNLSASRPQDRQFILSSKKLLLSDSGFYLCAWSNSRDRDGYTFGSGTRLTVV.

This chain connects TRBV18 to TRBJ2-7; 8 bases are shared with TRBD1. Looked up from germline, CDR1 is KGHSH and CDR2 is LQKENI. V dropped 4 bases and J dropped 6; count of bases not matched to a gene: 5. There are 13 residues in the CDR3. CDR3 nucleotide sequence: TGTGCCAGCTCACAAGTTACAGGGGGCGAGCAGTACTTC. This gives the protein CASSQVTGGEQYF.

J is TRBJ2-1 and V is TRBV5-5, with D perhaps matching TRBD1 (5 bases). Germline V gene lookup returns CDR1 SGHKS and CDR2 YYEKEE (reference sequence). Trimming left V 2 bases short and J 1 base short, with 7 bases between. CDR3 length: 14 residues. The CDR3 DNA sequence: TGTGCCAGCAGCTTCAGACAGTCCTACAATGAGCAGTTCTTC. It yields the protein CASSFRQSYNEQFF. Full variable domain (outside the CDR3, taken from reference TRBV5-5 and TRBJ2-1): DAGVTQSPTHLIKTRGQQVTLRCSPISGHKSVSWYQQVLGQGPQFIFQYYEKEERGRGNFPDRFSARQFPNYSSELNVNALLLGDSALYLCASSFRQSYNEQFFGPGTRLTVL.

This sequence joins TRBV24-1 and TRBJ1-1; D gene uncertain. V lost 7 bases, J lost 1 base, and 15 bases lay in between. Per germline, CDR1 KGHDR and CDR2 SFDVKD. CDR3 length: 15 amino acids. DNA for the CDR3: TGTGCCACCAGAGAATCGTCTACAGAGAACACTGAAGCTTTCTTT. Its translation is CATRESSTENTEAFF.

This chain connects TRBV19 to TRBJ1-4; perhaps TRBD1 as D (5 bases). Between the trimmed V and J ends, which lost 8 bases and 7 bases, there was a span of 20 bases. Germline assignment: CDR1 LNHDA and CDR2 SQIVND (reference sequence). The CDR3 sequence is 15 residues long. This chain's CDR3 is CASRAASREGEKLFF. In DNA form, the CDR3 reads TGTGCCAGTCGGGCAGCCTCCAGGGAAGGTGAAAAACTGTTTTTT.

The chain is built from TRBV19 and TRBJ2-1; no reliable D call. The ends were cut back, 8 bases at V and 4 bases at J, with 15 bases in the middle. The CDR3 extends over 14 amino acids. Germline V gives CDR1 LNHDA, CDR2 SQIVND (reference sequence). The CDR3 sequence is CASGSPTRYNEQFF. As DNA, the CDR3 is TGTGCCAGTGGAAGTCCGACTCGGTACAATGAGCAGTTCTTC.